Ten or more counts support the clone carrying this T cell receptor beta chain. Its antigen remains unidentified. The data originate from a study of regulatory T cells in long-lasting Graves disease. The CDR3 covers 17 residues. V lost 5 bases and J 3 bases, leaving 20 bases between the germline ends. The sample's time point: persistent/refractory GD, antithyroid drugs over 5 years with positive TRAb. PBMCs were the source of the RNA used for TCR sequencing. TCR beta libraries were built with iRepertoire HTBI primers and Arm-PCR of CDR3 regions. TCRdb reprocessed the multiplex PCR reads with MiXCR, giving one entry per CDR3 protein. Among a few hundred thousand distinct CDR3 sequences, 20% to 30% were seen once, and the ten largest hold roughly 30%. Broader study findings: Accuracy may have been reduced by the small sample size.

This TCR derives from a female donor with Graves disease. This rearrangement joins TRBV12-3 or TRBV12-4 to TRBJ1-5; a possible D gene is TRBD1 (5 bases). The sequencing used peripheral blood mononuclear cells (PBMCs), collected when the disease was refractory, from a patient treated with antithyroid drugs. The CDR3 sequence is CASSPYSGRANNQPQHF. The CDR3 DNA reads TGTGCCAGCAGTCCCTACTCTGGCAGGGCTAACAATCAGCCCCAGCATTTT.